This T cell receptor (beta chain) was observed in a study of blood T cell repertoires in COVID-19. About the study: The United States, Italy and Spain supplied acute and convalescent COVID-19 samples. PBMCs, B-cell-depleted T cells, or T cells were the source of the cDNA or gDNA that made up the material.

This clone was counted between two and nine times. Germline V gene lookup returns CDR1 KGHSH and CDR2 LQKENI. CDR3 length: 14 residues. Trimming took off 4 bases at V and 6 bases at J, with 16 bases between the two ends. Authors' data handling: Cell counts per sample came from amplifying reference gene primers. The assay was immunoSEQ multiplex PCR, and TCRdb's table has in-frame clones only and misses some. Clonal size and the V and J genes are those of that table, whereas D and trimming came from the DNA. The top ten clones hold 4.5% to 5.5% of a sample with about 61,000 clones, about 85% of them seen once.

The genes are TRBV18 and TRBJ2-7; D is unclear. The TCR was taken from a man between 70 and 80 years old with acute or convalescent COVID-19. The sequenced sample consisted of peripheral blood. CDR3 amino acids: CASSRGLVTVEQYF. The DNA of the CDR3 is TGTGCCAGCTCACGAGGATTGGTCACCGTCGAGCAGTACTTC. Drawing the rest from reference TRBV18 and TRBJ2-7, the complete variable domain is NAGVMQNPRHLVRRRGQEARLRCSPMKGHSHVYWYRQLPEEGLKFMVYLQKENIIDESGMPKERFSAEFPKEGPSILRIQQVVRGDSAAYFCASSRGLVTVEQYFGPGTRLTVT.